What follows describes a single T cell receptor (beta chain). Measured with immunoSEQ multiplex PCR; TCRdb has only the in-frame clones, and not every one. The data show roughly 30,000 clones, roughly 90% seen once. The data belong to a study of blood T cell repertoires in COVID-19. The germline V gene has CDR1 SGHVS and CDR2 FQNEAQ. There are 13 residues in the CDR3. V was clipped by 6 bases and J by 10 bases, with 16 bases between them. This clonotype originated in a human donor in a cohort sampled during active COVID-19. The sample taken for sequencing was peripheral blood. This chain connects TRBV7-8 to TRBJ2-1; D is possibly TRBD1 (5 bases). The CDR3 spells CASRRPGLWEQFF. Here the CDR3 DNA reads TGTGCCAGCAGGCGCCCAGGGCTCTGGGAGCAGTTCTTC.